Below, 14 T cell receptor beta chains from the same sample are listed, as sequenced in a study of regulatory T cells in long-lasting Graves disease. iRepertoire HTBI primers and Arm-PCR of CDR3 regions built TCR beta libraries. MiXCR, run by TCRdb on the multiplex PCR reads, gives a single entry per CDR3 protein. This table has about 470,000 distinct CDR3 sequences, roughly 21% appearing once. Time point: persistent/refractory GD, antithyroid drugs over 5 years with positive TRAb. Generation of the TCR library employed RNA extracted from PBMCs. This material consisted of peripheral blood mononuclear cells (PBMCs), taken when the disease was refractory, from a patient treated with antithyroid drugs. The receptors here all came from a female donor with Graves disease.

This clonotype was observed many times. This chain uses TRBV12-3 or TRBV12-4 with TRBJ1-4; TRBD1 is a possible D gene (5 bases). The CDR3 length is 17 residues. V was cut by 5 bases and J by 0 bases, with 16 bases left in between. CDR3 residues: CASSPGWGWATNEKLFF. Written as DNA, the CDR3 is TGTGCCAGCAGTCCCGGGTGGGGGTGGGCAACTAATGAAAAACTGTTTTTT.

This clonotype was found many times. The V and J genes are TRBV28 and TRBJ2-7; D possibly corresponds to TRBD2 (6 bases). This CDR3 spans 18 amino acids. The germline V and J ends were trimmed by 4 bases and 4 bases, with 26 bases remaining between them. The germline gives CDR1 MDHEN, CDR2 SYDVKM. This chain's CDR3 is CASSSVSAGPPGGYEQYF. As DNA, the CDR3 is TGTGCCAGCAGTTCGGTCTCGGCGGGCCCTCCCGGGGGATACGAGCAGTACTTC.

V usage is TRBV11-2 and J usage is TRBJ2-7; TRBD2 matches 13 bases. Germline V gene lookup returns CDR1 SGHAT and CDR2 FQNNGV. V dropped 8 bases and J dropped 0; count of bases not matched to a gene: 13. The CDR3 has 18 amino acids. The CDR3 is CASGSGLAGAPSSYEQYF. The CDR3 bases are TGTGCCAGCGGCTCCGGACTAGCGGGGGCTCCAAGCTCCTACGAGCAGTACTTC.

The V call is TRBV30, the J call TRBJ1-5, with TRBD1 matching 7 bases. CDR3 length equals 13 residues. The V and J ends lost 2 bases and 5 bases, in that order; junction bases with no gene match: 3. Germline assignment: CDR1 GTSNPN and CDR2 SVGIG (reference sequence). In DNA, the CDR3 is TGTGCCTGGAGTACCGGGACAGATCAGCCCCAGCATTTT. Translated, it gives CAWSTGTDQPQHF.

Only a few counts were recorded for this clonotype. This rearrangement joins TRBV5-5 to TRBJ1-2; D gene unclear. The germline gives CDR1 SGHKS, CDR2 YYEKEE (reference sequence). V was trimmed by 3 bases and J by 3 bases, leaving 12 bases between them. The CDR3 sequence is 14 residues long. The CDR3 reads CASSSSGSDYGYTF. Here the CDR3 DNA reads TGTGCCAGCAGCTCCAGTGGTTCGGACTATGGCTACACCTTC.

This clonotype was detected a few times. The chain joins TRBV20-1 to TRBJ1-2; possibly TRBD1 for D (5 bases). Between the trimmed V and J ends, which lost 0 bases and 4 bases, there was a span of 15 bases. This CDR3 has 15 amino acids. Germline assignment: CDR1 DFQATT and CDR2 SNEGSKA (reference sequence). The CDR3 DNA reads as TGCAGTGCTAGAGATCGGGCAGGGAACATCTATGGCTACACCTTC. It translates to CSARDRAGNIYGYTF.

This clonotype was seen more than once but under ten times. The chain links TRBV4-3 to TRBJ2-2; 11 positions agree with TRBD2. This CDR3 has 15 residues. The V gene end was trimmed by 8 bases and the J gene end by 4 bases; junction bases not matched to a gene: 6. The germline CDR1 and CDR2 sequences are LGHNA and YSLEER. The CDR3 DNA is TGCGCCAGCGGGGGTAGCGGGAGGGTCACCGGGGAGCTGTTTTTT. Its protein product is CASGGSGRVTGELFF.

Comment on this clonotype: A much larger clone sits a single nucleotide away, making a read error possible. V and J are TRBV6-2 or TRBV6-3 and TRBJ1-4; possibly TRBD1 for D (6 bases). This CDR3 is 15 amino acids long. V lost 5 bases and J 8 bases, leaving 18 bases between the germline ends. CDR1 is MNHEY and CDR2 is SVGEGT in the germline V gene. CDR3 sequence reads: CASSEGRQGTEKLFF. DNA for the CDR3: TGTGCCAGCAGTGAGGGGCGCCAGGGGACCGAAAAACTGTTTTTT.

This clonotype appeared many times. The J gene is TRBJ2-4, the V gene TRBV2; 7 positions match TRBD1. CDR1 and CDR2 (germline): SNHLY, FYNNEI. Trimming at V came to 0 bases and at J to 4 bases, leaving 3 bases not matched to a gene. CDR3 length: 15 amino acids. The CDR3 protein is CASSEAGTVKNIQYF. For the CDR3, the DNA is TGTGCCAGCAGTGAAGCTGGGACAGTGAAAAACATTCAGTACTTC.

The chain combines TRBV10-3 with TRBJ1-3; D is possibly TRBD1 (5 bases). The V gene lost 8 bases and the J gene lost 0 bases, with 11 bases spanning the gap. Per germline, CDR1 ENHRY and CDR2 SYGVKD. The CDR3 covers 14 residues. CDR3 nucleotides: TGTGCCATCGAGGGGCCCAACTCTGGAAACACCATATATTTT. Its translation is CAIEGPNSGNTIYF.

At least ten counts were recorded for this clonotype. The chain is built from TRBV20-1 and TRBJ1-4, with D maybe TRBD1 (6 bases). The ends were cut back, 6 bases at V and 8 bases at J, with 13 bases in the middle. Per germline, CDR1 DFQATT and CDR2 SNEGSKA (reference sequence). There are 12 residues in the CDR3. The CDR3 DNA sequence: TGCAGTGCAAGCGGGGGCTGGGAAAAACTGTTTTTT. This encodes CSASGGWEKLFF.

This clonotype was seen more than once but under ten times. This chain connects TRBV6-6 to TRBJ1-4, with TRBD1 as a possible D gene (5 bases). V lost 0 bases, J lost 8 bases, and 13 bases lay in between. Looked up from germline, CDR1 is MNHNY and CDR2 is SVGAGI (reference sequence). CDR3 length: 15 residues. The CDR3 DNA reads TGTGCCAGCAGTTACTCGGACACTAAGATGGAAAAACTGTTTTTT. As protein: CASSYSDTKMEKLFF.

The chain is built from TRBV5-1 and TRBJ1-1; D is ambiguous. Germline-derived CDR1 and CDR2 are SGHRS and YFSETQ. CDR3 length: 13 amino acids. V lost 4 bases and J 0 bases, leaving 7 bases between the germline ends. CDR3 coding DNA: TGCGCCAGCAGCACGGACGTGAACACTGAAGCTTTCTTT. This gives the protein CASSTDVNTEAFF. The full variable domain, in which reference TRBV5-1 and TRBJ1-1 provide the parts outside the CDR3, is KAGVTQTPRYLIKTRGQQVTLSCSPISGHRSVSWYQQTPGQGLQFLFEYFSETQRNKGNFPGRFSGRQFSNSRSEMNVSTLELGDSALYLCASSTDVNTEAFFGQGTRLTVV.

The CDR3 coding sequence is TGTGCCAGCAGCTTAGATCTGGGGGCTGAAGCTTTCTTT. Amino acids: CASSLDLGAEAFF. The chain recombines TRBV11-3 with TRBJ1-1; the D gene is possibly TRBD1 (5 bases). Trimming left V 0 bases short and J 6 bases short, with 8 bases between. The V gene's germline CDR1 is SGHNT and CDR2 YENEEA. The CDR3 contains 13 residues. Complete variable domain (other parts from reference TRBV11-3 and TRBJ1-1): EAGVVQSPRYKIIEKKQPVAFWCNPISGHNTLYWYLQNLGQGPELLIRYENEEAVDDSQLPKDRFSAERLKGVDSTLKIQPAELGDSAVYLCASSLDLGAEAFFGQGTRLTVV.